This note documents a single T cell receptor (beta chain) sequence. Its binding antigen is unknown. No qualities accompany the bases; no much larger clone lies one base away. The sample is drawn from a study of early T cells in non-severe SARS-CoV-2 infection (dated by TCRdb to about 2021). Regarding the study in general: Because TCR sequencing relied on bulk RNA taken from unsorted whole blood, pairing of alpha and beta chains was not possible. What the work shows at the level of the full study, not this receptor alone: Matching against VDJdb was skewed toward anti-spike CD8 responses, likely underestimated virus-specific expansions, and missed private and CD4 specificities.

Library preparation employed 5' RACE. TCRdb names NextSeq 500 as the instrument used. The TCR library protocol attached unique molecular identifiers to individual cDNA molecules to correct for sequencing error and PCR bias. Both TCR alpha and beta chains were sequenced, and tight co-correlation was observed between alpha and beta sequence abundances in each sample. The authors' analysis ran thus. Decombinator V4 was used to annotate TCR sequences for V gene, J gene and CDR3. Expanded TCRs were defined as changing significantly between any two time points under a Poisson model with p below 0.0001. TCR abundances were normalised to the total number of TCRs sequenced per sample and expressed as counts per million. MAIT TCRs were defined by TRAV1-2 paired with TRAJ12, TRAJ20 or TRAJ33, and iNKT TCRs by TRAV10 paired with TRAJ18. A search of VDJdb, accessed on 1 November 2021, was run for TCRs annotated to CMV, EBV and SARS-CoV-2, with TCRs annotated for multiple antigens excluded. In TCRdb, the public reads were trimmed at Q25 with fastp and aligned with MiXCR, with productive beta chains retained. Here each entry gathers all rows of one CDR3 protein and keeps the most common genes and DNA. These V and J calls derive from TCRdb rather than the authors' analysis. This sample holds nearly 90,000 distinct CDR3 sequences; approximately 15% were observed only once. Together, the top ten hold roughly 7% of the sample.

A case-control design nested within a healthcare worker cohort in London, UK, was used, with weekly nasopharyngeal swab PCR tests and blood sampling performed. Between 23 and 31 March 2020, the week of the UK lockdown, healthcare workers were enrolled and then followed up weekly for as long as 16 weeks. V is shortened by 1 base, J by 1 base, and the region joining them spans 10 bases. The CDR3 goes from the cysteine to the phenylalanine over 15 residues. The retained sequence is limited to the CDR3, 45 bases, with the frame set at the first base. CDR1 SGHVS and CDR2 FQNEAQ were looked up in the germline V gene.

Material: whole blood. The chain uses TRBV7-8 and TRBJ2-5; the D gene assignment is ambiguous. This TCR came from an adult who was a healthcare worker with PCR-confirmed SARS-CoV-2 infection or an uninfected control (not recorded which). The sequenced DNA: TGTGCCAGCAGCTTAGTTGGGGAAATCCAAGAGACCCAGTACTTC. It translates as CASSLVGEIQETQYF.